These 2 T cell receptor beta chains were all obtained from the same sample, sequenced in a study of human T cells and chemical hapten exposure. From the RACE reads, TCRdb called clonotypes with MiXCR, one entry per CDR3 protein. The sample holds around 100,000 distinct CDR3 sequences; roughly 11% are singletons and the top ten take under 4.5%. Documented time point: patch test 1, 2 weeks after DPC sensitization. As to treatment: therapeutic diphenylcyclopropenone sensitization with weekly scalp DPC. The sequences come from whole blood, collected in connection with sensitization to the hapten diphenylcyclopropenone (DPC). These receptors all come from a woman aged 40 to 49 with alopecia areata. Some clones in this sample may be carry-over from other donors' samples.

This clonotype appeared many times. The chain carries TRBV2 and TRBJ1-5, with TRBD1 as a possible D gene (6 bases). Between the trimmed V and J ends, which lost 6 bases and 7 bases, there was a span of 16 bases. CDR3 length: 14 residues. Germline V lookup: CDR1 SNHLY, CDR2 FYNNEI. CDR3 DNA sequence: TGTGCCAGCAGATCGACAGGTCAGGGACAGCCCCAGCATTTT. It is translated as CASRSTGQGQPQHF. Supplemented by reference TRBV2 and TRBJ1-5, the full variable domain reads EPEVTQTPSHQVTQMGQEVILRCVPISNHLYFYWYRQILGQKVEFLVSFYNNEISEKSEIFDDQFSVERPDGSNFTLKIRSTKLEDSAMYFCASRSTGQGQPQHFGDGTRLSIL.

This clonotype was seen only a few times. This chain connects TRBV14 to TRBJ2-3; D is tentatively TRBD1 or TRBD2 (7 bases each). There are 16 residues in the CDR3. CDR1 is SGHDN and CDR2 is FVKESK in the germline V gene. V was shortened by 3 bases and J by 3 bases, with 16 bases between the two germline ends. The CDR3: CASSHPRGGRTDTQYF. CDR3 DNA: TGTGCCAGCAGCCATCCCAGGGGGGGGCGGACAGATACGCAGTATTTT. The whole variable domain, filled in from reference TRBV14 and TRBJ2-3, reads EAGVTQFPSHSVIEKGQTVTLRCDPISGHDNLYWYRRVMGKEIKFLLHFVKESKQDESGMPNNRFLAERTGGTYSTLKVQPAELEDSGVYFCASSHPRGGRTDTQYFGPGTRLTVL.